This passage covers 25 T cell receptor beta chains from one sample sequenced in a study of CD8+CD57+ T cells in acquired aplastic anemia. Only patients with CD8+CD57+ cell expansion on flow cytometry were chosen for sequencing. Genomic DNA, serving as template, underwent TCR beta VDJ and CDR3 profiling. Each CDR3 protein gets one entry after TCRdb re-called the reads with MiXCR. The sample contains about 180,000 distinct CDR3 sequences, roughly three fifths of which appear only once. The source material was sorted CD4+, CD8+, or CD8+CD57+ T cells (not recorded which) from PBMCs. Every receptor here comes from a human donor with aplastic anemia.

This chain links TRBV4-1 with TRBJ2-3, with 8 bases identical to TRBD2. CDR3 size: 17 residues. V was clipped by 4 bases and J by 6 bases; unmatched bases: 15. The germline CDR1 and CDR2 sequences are MGHRA and YSYEKL. The CDR3 DNA reads as TGCGCCAGCAGCCGCACTCCGCCGGGACTAGTGGTGGATACGCAGTATTTT. This sequence encodes CASSRTPPGLVVDTQYF.

About this clonotype itself: One end of the junction is discordant with germline, which a read error may explain. The rearrangement joins TRBV20-1 to TRBJ2-1; 13 bases are a match to TRBD2. The CDR3 runs 15 residues. Germline lookup yields CDR1 DFQATT and CDR2 SNEGSKA (reference sequence). The DNA of the CDR3 is TGCAGTGCTGGTCTACGGACTAGCGGGGGCAATGAGCAGCTCTTC. This translates into CSAGLRTSGGNEQLF.

The V gene is TRBV20-1, the J gene TRBJ1-6, with 7 bases aligning to TRBD1. Germline assignment: CDR1 DFQATT and CDR2 SNEGSKA (reference sequence). With 7 bases clipped from V and 9 bases from J, the junction kept 15 bases outside the gene matches. The CDR3 has 15 amino acids. In DNA, the CDR3 is TGCAGTGTTCGCCGGGACAGAGGAGGAAGTTCACCCCTCCACTTT. Its translation is CSVRRDRGGSSPLHF.

At least ten counts were recorded for this clonotype. The chain combines TRBV25-1 with TRBJ2-1; 7 nucleotides align to TRBD1. Germline V lookup: CDR1 MGHDK, CDR2 SYGVNS. With V trimmed by 2 bases and J by 2 bases, 3 bases remained unmatched. CDR3 size: 15 residues. DNA of the CDR3: TGTGCCAGCAGTGAAACTCAGGGGGCCTACAATGAGCAGTTCTTC. It encodes CASSETQGAYNEQFF.

Only a few counts were recorded for this clonotype. The V gene is TRBV18, the J gene TRBJ2-5; D perhaps matches TRBD1 (6 bases). Germline lookup yields CDR1 KGHSH and CDR2 LQKENI. V lost 5 bases to trimming and J lost 8 bases, with 12 bases between them. This CDR3 is 12 amino acids long. CDR3 amino acids: CASSSDRVTQYF. CDR3 coding DNA: TGTGCCAGCTCATCGGACAGAGTCACCCAGTACTTC.

This clonotype was picked up one time. J is TRBJ1-6 and V is TRBV7-3; the D gene is possibly TRBD1 (5 bases). V was pared by 5 bases and J by 6 bases, with 11 bases between. This CDR3 region has 14 residues. The V gene's germline CDR1 is SGHTA and CDR2 FQGTGA. CDR3 in amino acids: CASSQAGINSPLHF. The CDR3 region has the DNA TGTGCCAGCAGCCAGGCAGGGATTAATTCACCCCTCCACTTT.

The chain links TRBV10-1 to TRBJ2-7, with 7 bases that match TRBD2. The CDR3 runs 14 residues. Germline CDR1 and CDR2: WNHNN and SYGVQD (reference sequence). V dropped 2 bases and J dropped 3; count of bases not matched to a gene: 4. The CDR3: CASSETSAVYEQYF. The CDR3 nucleotides read TGCGCCAGCAGTGAGACTAGCGCCGTCTACGAGCAGTACTTC.

V is TRBV7-8 and J is TRBJ2-7; D remains unclear. Germline CDR1 is SGHVS and CDR2 is FQNEAQ. The CDR3 runs 12 residues. V was trimmed by 1 base and J by 5 bases, leaving 6 bases between them. The CDR3 loop is CASSLGVHEQYF. The DNA of the CDR3 is TGTGCCAGCAGCTTAGGGGTCCACGAGCAGTACTTC.

A note on this clonotype: Given the absence of the conserved phenylalanine or tryptophan at the CDR3 end, a read error is likely. Because the CDR3's place on the DNA is in doubt, the DNA is left out and the CDR3 is given as listed by TCRdb. This chain joins TRBV7-9 and TRBJ2-7; TRBD2, the D gene given by the table, was not confirmed from the DNA. Germline V lookup: CDR1 SEHNR, CDR2 FQNEAQ (reference sequence). The CDR3 sequence runs 9 residues, both termini included. CDR3 region: CASSFPLAG.

This clonotype was counted ten times or more. The chain has TRBV20-1 and TRBJ1-5; TRBD1 agrees at 7 bases. V was pared by 6 bases and J by 6 bases, with 8 bases of the junction left unmatched. The CDR3 contains 13 residues. Germline CDR1 DFQATT, CDR2 SNEGSKA (reference sequence). CDR3 nucleotides: TGCAGTGCAGCCACAGGGGCGTTTCAGCCCCAGCATTTT. It is translated as CSAATGAFQPQHF.

This clonotype was seen at least ten times. The chain employs TRBV2 and TRBJ1-1, with TRBD1 matching 7 bases. Losses at the gene ends were 6 bases for V and 0 bases for J; bases not matched to a gene: 1. This CDR3 contains 13 residues. CDR1 is SNHLY, CDR2 FYNNEI, per germline. CDR3 DNA: TGTGCCAGCAGGACAGGGTTGAACACTGAAGCTTTCTTT. Amino acids: CASRTGLNTEAFF.

The V and J genes are TRBV27 and TRBJ2-1, with a weak D call TRBD1 (6 bases). Germline values: CDR1 MNHEY, CDR2 SMNVEV (reference sequence). V dropped 2 bases and J dropped 5 bases, with 10 bases sitting between them. The CDR3 totals 14 residues. In DNA, the CDR3 is TGTGCCAGCAGTTTAGGGACAACAAACAATGAGCAGTTCTTC. Translation: CASSLGTTNNEQFF.

In this sample, this clonotype turned up many times. V gene TRBV6-5 combines with J gene TRBJ1-6, with 9 positions matching TRBD1. Germline V lookup: CDR1 MNHEY, CDR2 SVGAGI. The V segment lost 5 bases and the J segment 7 bases; nucleotides outside the gene matches: 6. There are 15 residues in the CDR3. The CDR3 DNA is TGTGCCAGCAGTCCTACAGGGGGCCGAAATTCACCCCTCCACTTT. It encodes CASSPTGGRNSPLHF.

This clonotype was counted many times. The CDR3 protein is CASSLGTNQETQYF. In DNA, the CDR3 is TGTGCCAGCAGCTTGGGCACTAACCAAGAGACCCAGTACTTC. The gene calls are TRBV5-6 and TRBJ2-5; D is unresolved. The CDR3 has 14 residues. Germline loops: CDR1 SGHDT, CDR2 YYEEEE. The germline V and J ends were trimmed by 0 bases and 0 bases, with 6 bases remaining between them.

The chain carries TRBV14 and TRBJ1-2, with 7 bases aligning to TRBD1. The germline V gene encodes CDR1 SGHDN and CDR2 FVKESK. V was clipped by 0 bases and J by 4 bases; unmatched bases: 5. This CDR3 has 15 residues. The CDR3: CASSQDFGTAYGYTF. CDR3 coding DNA: TGTGCCAGCAGCCAAGATTTCGGGACAGCCTATGGCTACACCTTC.

The V and J genes are TRBV7-3 and TRBJ2-1, with 7 bases identical to TRBD2. Trimming took 4 bases from V and 10 from J; bases not matched to a gene: 7. This CDR3 region has 13 residues. Germline values: CDR1 SGHTA, CDR2 FQGTGA. In DNA form, the CDR3 reads TGTGCCAGCAGCTCCGTCCGGGAGGCGGAGCAGTTCTTC. The encoded protein is CASSSVREAEQFF.

This clonotype was counted at least ten times. This sequence joins TRBV12-5 and TRBJ2-1, with 8 bases identical to TRBD1. The CDR3 length is 16 residues. Per germline, CDR1 LGHNT and CDR2 FRNRAP. V trimming: 0 bases; J trimming: 2 bases; junction bases outside the gene matches: 3. CDR3 nucleotides: TGTGCTAGTGGTTTGGTAGGACAGGGAACCTACAATGAGCAGTTCTTC. It specifies CASGLVGQGTYNEQFF.

This sequence joins TRBV20-1 and TRBJ1-1, with TRBD1 identical over 9 bases. This CDR3 comprises 13 residues. From germline, CDR1 is DFQATT and CDR2 SNEGSKA (reference sequence). Trimming took 4 bases from V and 1 from J; bases not matched to a gene: 1. The CDR3 loop is CSAIQGANTEAFF. The CDR3, as DNA: TGCAGTGCTATACAGGGGGCGAACACTGAAGCTTTCTTT.

The chain couples TRBV7-9 to TRBJ1-4; D is perhaps TRBD1 (6 bases). The CDR3 runs 13 residues. CDR1 is SEHNR, CDR2 FQNEAQ, per germline (reference sequence). Deletions cut 6 bases from V and 10 bases from J, with 15 bases between. This CDR3 is CASSSRQAVKLFF. CDR3 in DNA: TGTGCCAGCAGTTCCCGACAGGCGGTAAAACTGTTTTTT.

This clonotype was recorded a few times. The chain carries TRBV5-1 and TRBJ1-1; D unclear. Germline lookup yields CDR1 SGHRS and CDR2 YFSETQ. This CDR3 has 13 amino acids. The V and J ends lost 0 bases and 3 bases respectively, with 6 bases between them. The CDR3 DNA sequence: TGCGCCAGCAGCTTGGGACTGTACACTGAAGCTTTCTTT. Translation gives CASSLGLYTEAFF.

This clonotype was picked up many times. The chain combines TRBV27 with TRBJ2-1; D is perhaps TRBD2 (6 bases). Trimming removed 0 bases from V and 7 bases from J, with 13 bases in between. The CDR3 extends over 15 amino acids. The V gene's germline CDR1 is MNHEY and CDR2 SMNVEV (reference sequence). Here the CDR3 DNA reads TGTGCCAGCAGTTTATCAGGCGGGGCCGGGAATGAGCAGTTCTTC. Translating gives CASSLSGGAGNEQFF.

The rearrangement links TRBV29-1 to TRBJ1-5; TRBD1 agrees at 7 bases. Per the germline V gene, CDR1 is SQVTM and CDR2 is ANQGSEA. Germline trimming cut 6 bases from V and 4 bases from J; bases unmatched to any gene: 12. The CDR3 has 15 residues. In nucleotides, the CDR3 is TGCAGCGTGGCGAGGGGGCAGGGAGCGAATCAGCCCCAGCATTTT. Protein: CSVARGQGANQPQHF.

This chain uses TRBV9 with TRBJ1-3; D remains unclear. CDR1 SGDLS and CDR2 YYNGEE come from the germline V gene. The CDR3 runs 13 residues. The germline V and J ends were trimmed by 5 bases and 0 bases, with 6 bases remaining between them. CDR3 sequence: CASSVDSGNTIYF. DNA of the CDR3: TGTGCCAGCAGTGTTGACTCTGGAAACACCATATATTTT.

V and J are TRBV24-1 and TRBJ2-3; D unclear. Germline CDR1 reads KGHDR; CDR2 reads SFDVKD. The ends were cut back, 4 bases at V and 1 base at J, with 14 bases in the middle. CDR3 size: 16 residues. CDR3 in DNA: TGTGCCACCAGTGACCCCGGACCGATTGGCACAGATACGCAGTATTTT. Translated, it gives CATSDPGPIGTDTQYF.

This sequence joins TRBV11-2 and TRBJ2-3; the D is unclear. The V gene's germline CDR1 is SGHAT and CDR2 FQNNGV. The length of the CDR3 is 15 residues. Trimming took off 0 bases at V and 0 bases at J, with 7 bases between the two ends. Written as DNA, the CDR3 is TGTGCCAGCAGCTTAGATCGGTGGAGCACAGATACGCAGTATTTT. It encodes CASSLDRWSTDTQYF.